The sequence of this T cell receptor (beta chain) was determined in a study of blood T cell repertoires in COVID-19. Germline V gene sequence: CDR1 MRHNA, CDR2 SNTAGT. Trimming took 5 bases from V and 1 from J; bases not matched to a gene: 5. This CDR3 has 16 amino acids. Authors' methods: The assay estimated nucleated cells by amplifying reference gene primers. Sequenced by immunoSEQ multiplex PCR; TCRdb stores in-frame clones only, minus some. The D gene and trimming were derived from the DNA, and the V and J assignments and clone size from that table. The sample consists of approximately 300,000 clones, roughly 89% of them appearing once.

The sample consisted of PBMCs or T cells enriched from blood (not recorded which). This TCR was recovered from a woman aged 18-29 years with acute COVID-19. The chain uses TRBV6-4 and TRBJ2-2, with 9 bases aligning to TRBD1. The DNA of the CDR3 is TGTGCCAGCAGTAAACAGGGGGCCCGGAACACCGGGGAGCTGTTTTTT. Protein: CASSKQGARNTGELFF.